This T cell receptor (beta chain) was sequenced during a study of T cell responses to AZD1222 COVID-19 vaccine. Using immunoSEQ multiplex PCR, the repertoire was profiled, and TCRdb retains in-frame clones only, with some absent. Here the sample spans under 100,000 clones, roughly 90% being singletons. Overall study findings and caveats: There were mostly white British donors and more females than males, and clonal diversity was possibly underestimated.

Of note for this clone: The antigen is unknown.

This receptor was taken from an adult in good health. Sequenced material: peripheral blood, taken on day 0 of AZD1222 vaccination.

CDR3 sequence: CASSYSSEGGTEAFF. The CDR3 region has the DNA TGTGCCAGCAGTTACTCATCAGAGGGAGGCACTGAAGCTTTCTTT. The chain is built from TRBV6-5 and TRBJ1-1; D gene ambiguous. CDR3 length: 15 amino acids. V lost 0 bases, J lost 4 bases, and 12 bases lay in between. CDR1 and CDR2 (germline): MNHEY, SVGAGI.